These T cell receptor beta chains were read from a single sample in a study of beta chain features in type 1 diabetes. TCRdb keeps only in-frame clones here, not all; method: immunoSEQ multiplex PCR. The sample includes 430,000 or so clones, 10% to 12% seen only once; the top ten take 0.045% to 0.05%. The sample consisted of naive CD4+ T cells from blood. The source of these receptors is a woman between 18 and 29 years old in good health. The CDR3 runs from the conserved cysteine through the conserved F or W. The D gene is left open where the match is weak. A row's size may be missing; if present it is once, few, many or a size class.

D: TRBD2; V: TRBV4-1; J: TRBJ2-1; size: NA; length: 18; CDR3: CASSQSGGQPTSYNEQFF; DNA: TGCGCCAGCAGCCAAAGCGGGGGCCAGCCCACTTCATACAATGAGCAGTTCTTC
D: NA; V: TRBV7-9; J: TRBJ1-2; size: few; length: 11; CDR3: CASSFLDGYTF; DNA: TGTGCCAGCAGCTTTTTGGATGGCTACACCTTC
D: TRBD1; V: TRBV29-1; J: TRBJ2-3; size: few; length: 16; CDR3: CSGAVRDREGADTQYF; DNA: TGCAGCGGTGCAGTGCGGGACAGGGAAGGAGCAGATACGCAGTATTTT
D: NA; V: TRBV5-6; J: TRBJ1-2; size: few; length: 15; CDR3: CASSPTATLSYGYTF; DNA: TGTGCCAGCAGCCCAACGGCCACCCTTAGCTATGGCTACACCTTC
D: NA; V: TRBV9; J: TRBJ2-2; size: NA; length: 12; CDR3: CASSGVTGELFF; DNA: TGTGCCAGCAGCGGAGTGACCGGGGAGCTGTTTTTT
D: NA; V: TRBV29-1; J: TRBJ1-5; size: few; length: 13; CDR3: CSVGWGINQPQHF; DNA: TGCAGCGTGGGGTGGGGGATCAATCAGCCCCAGCATTTT
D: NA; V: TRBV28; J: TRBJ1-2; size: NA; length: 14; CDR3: CASSGIRRNYGYTF; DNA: TGTGCCAGCAGTGGAATACGCCGAAACTATGGCTACACCTTC
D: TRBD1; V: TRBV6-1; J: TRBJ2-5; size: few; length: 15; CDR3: CASTPGTGGSETQYF; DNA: TGTGCCAGCACCCCCGGGACAGGGGGATCAGAGACCCAGTACTTC
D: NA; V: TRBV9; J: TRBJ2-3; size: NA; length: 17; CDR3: CASSVGIGGIRKDTQYF; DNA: TGTGCCAGCAGCGTAGGTATCGGCGGGATTAGAAAAGATACGCAGTATTTT
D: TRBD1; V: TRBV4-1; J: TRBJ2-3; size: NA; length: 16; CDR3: CASSHAREQGSDTQYF; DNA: TGCGCCAGCAGCCACGCACGGGAACAGGGGTCAGATACGCAGTATTTT
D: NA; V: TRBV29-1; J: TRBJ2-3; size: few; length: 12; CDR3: CSVEGGTDTQYF; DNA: TGCAGCGTTGAAGGGGGCACAGATACGCAGTATTTT
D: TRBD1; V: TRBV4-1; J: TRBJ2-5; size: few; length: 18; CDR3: CASSQESQGAGLRETQYF; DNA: TGCGCCAGCAGCCAAGAGAGTCAGGGGGCAGGTCTTCGAGAGACCCAGTACTTC
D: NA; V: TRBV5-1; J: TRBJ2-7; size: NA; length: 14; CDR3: CASSSGSGAYEQYF; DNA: TGCGCCAGCAGCTCAGGATCGGGAGCCTACGAGCAGTACTTC
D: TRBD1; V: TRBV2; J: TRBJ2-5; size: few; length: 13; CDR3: CASSYGQGGTQYF; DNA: TGTGCCAGCAGTTATGGACAGGGGGGGACCCAGTACTTC
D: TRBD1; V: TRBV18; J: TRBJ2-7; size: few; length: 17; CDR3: CASSGTGSTGNAYEQYF; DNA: TGTGCCAGCTCAGGCACAGGGTCGACAGGGAACGCCTACGAGCAGTACTTC
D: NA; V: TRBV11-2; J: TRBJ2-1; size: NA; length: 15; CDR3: CASSLQRGANNEQFF; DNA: TGTGCCAGCAGCTTACAGAGAGGGGCGAACAATGAGCAGTTCTTC
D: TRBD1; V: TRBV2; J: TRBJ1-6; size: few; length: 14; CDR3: CASRGQGGYSPLHF; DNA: TGTGCCAGCAGGGGACAGGGCGGTTATTCACCCCTCCACTTT
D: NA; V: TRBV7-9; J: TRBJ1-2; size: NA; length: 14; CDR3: CASSTLQSWNGYTF; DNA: TGTGCCAGTAGTACGTTGCAGTCCTGGAATGGCTACACCTTC
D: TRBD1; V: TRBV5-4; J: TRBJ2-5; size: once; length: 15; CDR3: CASSTTTGLGETQYF; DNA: TGTGCCAGCAGCACCACGACAGGGCTCGGGGAGACCCAGTACTTC
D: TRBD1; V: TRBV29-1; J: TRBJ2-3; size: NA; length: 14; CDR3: CSVLVQGSTDTQYF; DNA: TGCAGCGTACTAGTACAGGGGAGCACAGATACGCAGTATTTT
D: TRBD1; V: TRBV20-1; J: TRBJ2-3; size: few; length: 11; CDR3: CSARTGGTQYF; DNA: TGCAGTGCTCGGACAGGGGGTACGCAGTATTTT
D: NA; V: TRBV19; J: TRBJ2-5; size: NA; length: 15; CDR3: CASSIDHRDRETQYF; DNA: TGTGCCAGTAGTATAGATCACAGGGATCGGGAGACCCAGTACTTC